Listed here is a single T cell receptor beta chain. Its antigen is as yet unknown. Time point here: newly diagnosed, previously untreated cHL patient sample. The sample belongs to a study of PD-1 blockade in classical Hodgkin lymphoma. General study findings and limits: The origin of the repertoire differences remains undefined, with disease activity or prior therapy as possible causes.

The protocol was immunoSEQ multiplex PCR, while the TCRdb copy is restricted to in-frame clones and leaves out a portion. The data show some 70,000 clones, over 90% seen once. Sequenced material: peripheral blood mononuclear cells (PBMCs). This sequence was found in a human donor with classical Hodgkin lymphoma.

The CDR3 DNA sequence: TGTGCCAGCAGCCCGTTAGCGATTGCCAAAAACATTCAGTACTTC. Translated: CASSPLAIAKNIQYF. This sequence joins TRBV7-2 and TRBJ2-4; the D gene is possibly TRBD2 (5 bases). Germline values: CDR1 SGHTA, CDR2 FQGNSA. The CDR3 is made up of 15 amino acids. Trimming took 5 bases from V and 1 from J, leaving 12 bases between them. Full variable domain (remainder filled in from reference TRBV7-2 and TRBJ2-4): GAGVSQSPSNKVTEKGKDVELRCDPISGHTALYWYRQSLGQGLEFLIYFQGNSAPDKSGLPSDRFSAERTGGSVSTLTIQRTQQEDSAVYLCASSPLAIAKNIQYFGAGTRLSVL.